One sample yielded the 25 T cell receptor beta chains listed below, sequenced in a study of T cells in Graves' hyperthyroidism and ophthalmopathy. It was RNA transcripts that yielded the amplified TCR beta CDR3 regions. First-round RT-PCR targeting the TCR CDR3 was performed with the HTBI primer set. From the multiplex PCR reads, TCRdb called clonotypes with MiXCR, one entry per CDR3 protein. The data contain around 380,000 distinct CDR3 sequences, roughly 13% of them singletons. The source material was blood. These receptor sequences come from a man aged 25 to 40 with Graves' hyperthyroidism that later progressed to Graves' ophthalmopathy.

V is TRBV6-1 and J is TRBJ2-4; D is unresolved. There are 14 residues in the CDR3. V dropped 3 bases and J dropped 0 bases, with 6 bases sitting between them. Germline V gene sequence: CDR1 MNHNS, CDR2 SASEGT. Here the CDR3 reads CASSEGGAKNIQYF. As DNA, the CDR3 is TGTGCCAGCAGTGAGGGTGGAGCCAAAAACATTCAGTACTTC.

V and J are TRBV10-3 and TRBJ1-1; D is unclear. CDR1 is ENHRY and CDR2 is SYGVKD in the germline V gene. V lost 4 bases and J lost 3, with 9 bases in between. CDR3 length equals 13 residues. The CDR3 DNA sequence: TGTGCCATCAGTGCGGGCCCTGACACTGAAGCTTTCTTT. It is translated as CAISAGPDTEAFF.

This clonotype has ten or more counts. This chain joins TRBV6-1 and TRBJ2-5; D is perhaps TRBD1 or TRBD2 (6 bases each). CDR1 and CDR2 from the germline V gene are MNHNS and SASEGT. V gave up 10 bases and J gave up 0 bases, with 15 bases separating them. This CDR3 spans 14 amino acids. The CDR3 sequence: CATGAGTYQETQYF. Written as DNA, the CDR3 is TGTGCCACCGGGGCGGGGACATACCAAGAGACCCAGTACTTC.

This clonotype was seen repeatedly, ten times or more. The chain links TRBV2 to TRBJ2-1; 10 bases are a match to TRBD2. CDR1 and CDR2 from the germline V gene are SNHLY and FYNNEI. Unmatched junction bases numbered 9, after V lost 6 bases and J lost 7 bases. The CDR3 runs 15 residues. The CDR3 nucleotides are TGTGCCAGCAGGGTAACTAGCGGGGAGAGAAATGAGCAGTTCTTC. Its protein is CASRVTSGERNEQFF. Full variable domain (missing parts from reference TRBV2 and TRBJ2-1): EPEVTQTPSHQVTQMGQEVILRCVPISNHLYFYWYRQILGQKVEFLVSFYNNEISEKSEIFDDQFSVERPDGSNFTLKIRSTKLEDSAMYFCASRVTSGERNEQFFGPGTRLTVL.

The V and J genes are TRBV5-1 and TRBJ1-6, with 7 bases lining up with TRBD1. This CDR3 spans 17 amino acids. Per germline, CDR1 SGHRS and CDR2 YFSETQ. The junction had 13 bases not matched to a gene; V was cut back by 7 bases and J by 3 bases. The CDR3 region is CASREGAGRIYNSPLHF. The CDR3 DNA reads TGCGCCAGCCGTGAGGGGGCAGGCCGGATCTATAATTCACCCCTCCACTTT.

This clonotype came up many times. The J gene is TRBJ1-3, the V gene TRBV4-1; a weak D match, TRBD1 (6 bases). Trimming took off 3 bases at V and 4 bases at J, with 10 bases between the two ends. The CDR3 length is 14 residues. Per germline, CDR1 MGHRA and CDR2 YSYEKL. CDR3 sequence (DNA): TGCGCCAGCAGCCACCCCGGACAGGGAAACACCATATATTTT. Translation: CASSHPGQGNTIYF.

The rearrangement joins TRBV7-2 to TRBJ2-3, with D possibly matching TRBD1 (6 bases). In germline, CDR1 is SGHTA, CDR2 FQGNSA. V lost 4 bases and J lost 10, with 18 bases in between. This CDR3 is built from 14 residues. In DNA form, the CDR3 reads TGTGCCAGCAGCTGGTACAGGGTTGAAGGACCGCAGTATTTT. Translation: CASSWYRVEGPQYF.

This chain connects TRBV7-9 to TRBJ2-7, with TRBD2 matching over 7 bases. CDR3 length: 12 residues. Germline CDR1 SEHNR, CDR2 FQNEAQ (reference sequence). V gave up 5 bases and J gave up 7 bases; unmatched junction bases: 5. The CDR3, as DNA: TGTGCCAGCAGCCCTAGCGGTGAAGAGCAGTACTTC. This sequence encodes CASSPSGEEQYF.

This clonotype ranks as large (0.1 to 1%). The chain uses TRBV7-8 and TRBJ2-1; D tentatively fits TRBD1 or TRBD2 (5 bases each). From germline, CDR1 is SGHVS and CDR2 FQNEAQ. V lost 0 bases to trimming and J lost 2 bases, with 8 bases between them. The CDR3 loop spans 15 amino acids. The CDR3: CASSLAGDPYNEQFF. DNA of the CDR3: TGTGCCAGCAGCTTAGCGGGGGATCCCTACAATGAGCAGTTCTTC. The complete variable domain, with remaining parts taken from reference TRBV7-8 and TRBJ2-1, reads GAGVSQSPRYKVAKRGQDVALRCDPISGHVSLFWYQQALGQGPEFLTYFQNEAQLDKSGLPSDRFFAERPEGSVSTLKIQRTQQEDSAVYLCASSLAGDPYNEQFFGPGTRLTVL.

There are many counts of this clonotype. This rearrangement joins TRBV7-9 to TRBJ2-1; perhaps TRBD2 as D (7 bases). Germline-derived CDR1 and CDR2 are SEHNR and FQNEAQ (reference sequence). The V gene lost 7 bases and the J gene lost 8 bases, with 21 bases spanning the gap. This CDR3 is 15 amino acids long. The CDR3 protein is CASTPNEGGTYEQFF. In nucleotides, the CDR3 is TGTGCCAGCACCCCGAATGAGGGGGGGACATATGAGCAGTTCTTC.

As to this clonotype: This is likely a read error, given that the CDR3 carries no conserved phenylalanine or tryptophan at its end. The chain carries TRBV5-5 and TRBJ2-7; TRBD1 might be the D (5 bases). Germline CDR1 SGHKS, CDR2 YYEKEE (reference sequence). Trimming left V 2 bases short and J 2 bases short, with 23 bases between. The CDR3 is 18 amino acids. The CDR3 is CASSFWPMTVRVTYEQYD. CDR3 nucleotide sequence: TGTGCCAGCAGCTTCTGGCCGATGACAGTTCGGGTAACCTACGAGCAGTACGAC.

This clonotype came up many times. The chain has TRBV11-1 and TRBJ2-3; D might be TRBD2 (5 bases). Trimming left V 2 bases short and J 4 bases short, with 10 bases between. CDR1 and CDR2 (germline): SGHAT, FQDESV (reference sequence). The CDR3 consists of 14 residues. CDR3 nucleotides: TGTGCCAGCAGCTTAAACGGGGTGGCAGATACGCAGTATTTT. This encodes CASSLNGVADTQYF.

J is TRBJ2-7 and V is TRBV10-3, with no clear D. Germline lookup yields CDR1 ENHRY and CDR2 SYGVKD. There are 12 residues in the CDR3. Trimming shortened V by 7 bases and J by 2 bases, and 9 bases separated the two germline ends. In nucleotides, the CDR3 is TGTGCCATCAAAGCAGGACCCTACGAGCAGTACTTC. Translating gives CAIKAGPYEQYF.

The rearrangement joins TRBV7-9 to TRBJ1-4, with TRBD1 as a possible D gene (5 bases). This CDR3 contains 15 residues. CDR1 is SEHNR and CDR2 is FQNEAQ in the germline V gene (reference sequence). Deletions cut 1 base from V and 4 bases from J, with 10 bases between. The CDR3 is CASSLGEGINEKLFF. The CDR3 DNA is TGTGCCAGCAGCTTAGGGGAGGGGATTAATGAAAAACTGTTTTTT.

This clonotype was seen repeatedly, ten times or more. The V call is TRBV6-1, the J call TRBJ1-5; TRBD1 matches 7 bases. Germline trimming cut 7 bases from V and 3 bases from J; bases unmatched to any gene: 3. Germline loops: CDR1 MNHNS, CDR2 SASEGT. The CDR3 runs to 13 residues. The CDR3 is CASKTGVNQPQHF. The CDR3 DNA sequence: TGTGCCAGCAAAACAGGGGTCAATCAGCCCCAGCATTTT.

This clonotype occurred many times. The chain recombines TRBV7-9 with TRBJ2-1; 11 positions agree with TRBD2. The junction had 12 bases not matched to a gene; V was cut back by 1 base and J by 10 bases. Germline V gene sequence: CDR1 SEHNR, CDR2 FQNEAQ (reference sequence). The CDR3 totals 17 residues. The CDR3 loop reads CASSLGFSGLAEGEQFF. DNA for the CDR3: TGTGCCAGCAGCTTAGGATTCTCGGGACTAGCGGAGGGCGAGCAGTTCTTC.

This clonotype was seen at least ten times. This chain joins TRBV12-3 or TRBV12-4 and TRBJ1-5; D is undetermined. This CDR3 spans 14 amino acids. The V end lost 4 bases, the J end lost 3 bases, and 10 bases lay between the germline ends. The CDR3 here is CASSSRHNNQPQHF. As DNA, the CDR3 is TGTGCCAGCAGTTCTAGACACAACAATCAGCCCCAGCATTTT.

With respect to this clonotype: One junction end does not reproduce the germline sequence, and a read error may be involved. The CDR3: CASSLDTFPSYEQYF. CDR3 nucleotides: TGTGCTAGCAGCTTGGACACCTTCCCCTCCTACGAGCAGTACTTC. The V call is TRBV5-5, the J call TRBJ2-7, with D tentatively TRBD1 (5 bases). This CDR3 is built from 15 residues. Germline loops: CDR1 SGHKS, CDR2 YYEKEE (reference sequence).

At least ten counts were recorded for this clonotype. The rearrangement joins TRBV24-1 to TRBJ1-2; no clear D. This CDR3 has 15 residues. Trimming removed 5 bases from V and 5 bases from J, with 17 bases in between. In germline, CDR1 is KGHDR, CDR2 SFDVKD. CDR3 sequence: CATSGSTDLGYGYTF. CDR3 DNA: TGTGCCACCAGTGGTTCCACAGACCTGGGATATGGCTACACCTTC.

This clonotype came up a few times. The chain carries TRBV6-1 and TRBJ1-3; unclear D gene. From germline, CDR1 is MNHNS and CDR2 SASEGT. This CDR3 is built from 17 residues. Trimming removed 6 bases from V and 0 bases from J, with 18 bases in between. CDR3 loop: CASSPNTRMSSGNTIYF. The CDR3 DNA is TGTGCCAGCAGCCCTAACACAAGGATGAGCTCTGGAAACACCATATATTTT.

With regard to this clonotype: It may be a read error: a sequence one base away is much more abundant. This chain joins TRBV27 and TRBJ2-5, with D possibly being TRBD1 (5 bases). Germline lookup yields CDR1 MNHEY and CDR2 SMNVEV (reference sequence). CDR3 size: 16 residues. Between the trimmed V and J ends, which lost 2 bases and 4 bases, there was a span of 17 bases. CDR3 loop: CASSLGAGYRGETQYF. The CDR3 DNA reads TGTGCCAGCAGTTTAGGAGCAGGGTATAGAGGAGAGACCCAGTACTTC.

This clonotype was counted at least ten times. The chain couples TRBV5-1 to TRBJ1-1, with 11 positions matching TRBD1. V gave up 4 bases and J gave up 4 bases; unmatched junction bases: 3. CDR3 size: 14 residues. The germline V gene encodes CDR1 SGHRS and CDR2 YFSETQ. The DNA of the CDR3 is TGCGCCAGCAGCGGGGGGACAGGGGGCACTGAAGCTTTCTTT. It yields the protein CASSGGTGGTEAFF.

On this clonotype itself: A much larger clone differs from this one at a single base, so this may be a read error. The chain carries TRBV24-1 and TRBJ1-6; D may be TRBD1 (5 bases). Germline loops: CDR1 KGHDR, CDR2 SFDVKD. This CDR3 has 13 amino acids. CDR3 DNA sequence: TGTGCCGCCAGCCGGGGCATAAATTCACCCCTCCACTTT. Translation: CAASRGINSPLHF.

This clonotype has ten or more counts. Here the CDR3 reads CASSLADRGLNEQYF. The CDR3 DNA reads TGTGCCAGCAGTTTAGCGGACAGGGGGTTAAACGAGCAGTACTTC. The chain couples TRBV12-3 or TRBV12-4 to TRBJ2-7, with 10 bases matching TRBD1. J gave up 5 bases and V 0 bases, and 4 bases lay outside the gene matches. The CDR3 sequence is 15 residues long.

This clonotype was counted many times. The rearrangement uses TRBV20-1 and TRBJ1-5; perhaps TRBD1 as D (5 bases). V lost 4 bases to trimming and J lost 1 base, with 14 bases between them. This CDR3 contains 15 residues. Germline CDR1 is DFQATT and CDR2 is SNEGSKA (reference sequence). This CDR3 reads CSATRRGVSNQPQHF. The CDR3 coding sequence is TGCAGTGCTACCCGACGGGGGGTAAGCAATCAGCCCCAGCATTTT.